This T cell receptor beta chain is drawn from a study of OX40 agonist ivuxolimab in advanced cancers. Looking at the study overall: An agonistic human IgG2 monoclonal antibody against OX40 (CD134) was given.

Trimming shortened V by 4 bases and J by 3 bases, and 18 bases separated the two germline ends. Germline V gene lookup returns CDR1 SGDLS and CDR2 YYNGEE. The CDR3 length is 16 residues. With respect to this clone: The antigen remains unidentified.

Overall study findings and caveats: Not determined was the antigen specificity of the expanded peripheral T cells. Relative to CD4+ cells, CD8+ T cells on average had more expanded clones.

The repertoire was sequenced with immunoSEQ multiplex PCR; TCRdb's copy has only in-frame clones and lacks some. The sample lists about 100,000 clones, under 90% occurring once. The clonotype was recovered from an adult with an advanced solid tumor such as melanoma, head and neck, liver or kidney cancer. The chain combines TRBV9 with TRBJ2-3, with D tentatively TRBD1 (7 bases). The starting material was CD4+ or CD8+ T cells sorted from blood, obtained in a trial of the OX40 agonist ivuxolimab. CDR3 loop: CASSPMGGRGTDTQYF. In DNA form, the CDR3 reads TGTGCCAGCAGCCCCATGGGGGGCAGGGGGACAGATACGCAGTATTTT.